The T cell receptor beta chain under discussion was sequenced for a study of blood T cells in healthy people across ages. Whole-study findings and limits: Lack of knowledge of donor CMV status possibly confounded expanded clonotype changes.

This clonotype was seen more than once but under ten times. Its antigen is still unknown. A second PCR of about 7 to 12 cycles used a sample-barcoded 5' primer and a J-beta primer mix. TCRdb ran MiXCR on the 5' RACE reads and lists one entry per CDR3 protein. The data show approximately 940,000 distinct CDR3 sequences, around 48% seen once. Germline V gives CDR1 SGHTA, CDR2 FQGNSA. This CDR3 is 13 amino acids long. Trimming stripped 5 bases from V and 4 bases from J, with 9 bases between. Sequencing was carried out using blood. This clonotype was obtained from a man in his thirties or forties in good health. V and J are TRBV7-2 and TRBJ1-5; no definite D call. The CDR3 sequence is CASSGGLNQPQHF. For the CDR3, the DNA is TGTGCCAGCAGCGGTGGGCTGAATCAGCCCCAGCATTTT.